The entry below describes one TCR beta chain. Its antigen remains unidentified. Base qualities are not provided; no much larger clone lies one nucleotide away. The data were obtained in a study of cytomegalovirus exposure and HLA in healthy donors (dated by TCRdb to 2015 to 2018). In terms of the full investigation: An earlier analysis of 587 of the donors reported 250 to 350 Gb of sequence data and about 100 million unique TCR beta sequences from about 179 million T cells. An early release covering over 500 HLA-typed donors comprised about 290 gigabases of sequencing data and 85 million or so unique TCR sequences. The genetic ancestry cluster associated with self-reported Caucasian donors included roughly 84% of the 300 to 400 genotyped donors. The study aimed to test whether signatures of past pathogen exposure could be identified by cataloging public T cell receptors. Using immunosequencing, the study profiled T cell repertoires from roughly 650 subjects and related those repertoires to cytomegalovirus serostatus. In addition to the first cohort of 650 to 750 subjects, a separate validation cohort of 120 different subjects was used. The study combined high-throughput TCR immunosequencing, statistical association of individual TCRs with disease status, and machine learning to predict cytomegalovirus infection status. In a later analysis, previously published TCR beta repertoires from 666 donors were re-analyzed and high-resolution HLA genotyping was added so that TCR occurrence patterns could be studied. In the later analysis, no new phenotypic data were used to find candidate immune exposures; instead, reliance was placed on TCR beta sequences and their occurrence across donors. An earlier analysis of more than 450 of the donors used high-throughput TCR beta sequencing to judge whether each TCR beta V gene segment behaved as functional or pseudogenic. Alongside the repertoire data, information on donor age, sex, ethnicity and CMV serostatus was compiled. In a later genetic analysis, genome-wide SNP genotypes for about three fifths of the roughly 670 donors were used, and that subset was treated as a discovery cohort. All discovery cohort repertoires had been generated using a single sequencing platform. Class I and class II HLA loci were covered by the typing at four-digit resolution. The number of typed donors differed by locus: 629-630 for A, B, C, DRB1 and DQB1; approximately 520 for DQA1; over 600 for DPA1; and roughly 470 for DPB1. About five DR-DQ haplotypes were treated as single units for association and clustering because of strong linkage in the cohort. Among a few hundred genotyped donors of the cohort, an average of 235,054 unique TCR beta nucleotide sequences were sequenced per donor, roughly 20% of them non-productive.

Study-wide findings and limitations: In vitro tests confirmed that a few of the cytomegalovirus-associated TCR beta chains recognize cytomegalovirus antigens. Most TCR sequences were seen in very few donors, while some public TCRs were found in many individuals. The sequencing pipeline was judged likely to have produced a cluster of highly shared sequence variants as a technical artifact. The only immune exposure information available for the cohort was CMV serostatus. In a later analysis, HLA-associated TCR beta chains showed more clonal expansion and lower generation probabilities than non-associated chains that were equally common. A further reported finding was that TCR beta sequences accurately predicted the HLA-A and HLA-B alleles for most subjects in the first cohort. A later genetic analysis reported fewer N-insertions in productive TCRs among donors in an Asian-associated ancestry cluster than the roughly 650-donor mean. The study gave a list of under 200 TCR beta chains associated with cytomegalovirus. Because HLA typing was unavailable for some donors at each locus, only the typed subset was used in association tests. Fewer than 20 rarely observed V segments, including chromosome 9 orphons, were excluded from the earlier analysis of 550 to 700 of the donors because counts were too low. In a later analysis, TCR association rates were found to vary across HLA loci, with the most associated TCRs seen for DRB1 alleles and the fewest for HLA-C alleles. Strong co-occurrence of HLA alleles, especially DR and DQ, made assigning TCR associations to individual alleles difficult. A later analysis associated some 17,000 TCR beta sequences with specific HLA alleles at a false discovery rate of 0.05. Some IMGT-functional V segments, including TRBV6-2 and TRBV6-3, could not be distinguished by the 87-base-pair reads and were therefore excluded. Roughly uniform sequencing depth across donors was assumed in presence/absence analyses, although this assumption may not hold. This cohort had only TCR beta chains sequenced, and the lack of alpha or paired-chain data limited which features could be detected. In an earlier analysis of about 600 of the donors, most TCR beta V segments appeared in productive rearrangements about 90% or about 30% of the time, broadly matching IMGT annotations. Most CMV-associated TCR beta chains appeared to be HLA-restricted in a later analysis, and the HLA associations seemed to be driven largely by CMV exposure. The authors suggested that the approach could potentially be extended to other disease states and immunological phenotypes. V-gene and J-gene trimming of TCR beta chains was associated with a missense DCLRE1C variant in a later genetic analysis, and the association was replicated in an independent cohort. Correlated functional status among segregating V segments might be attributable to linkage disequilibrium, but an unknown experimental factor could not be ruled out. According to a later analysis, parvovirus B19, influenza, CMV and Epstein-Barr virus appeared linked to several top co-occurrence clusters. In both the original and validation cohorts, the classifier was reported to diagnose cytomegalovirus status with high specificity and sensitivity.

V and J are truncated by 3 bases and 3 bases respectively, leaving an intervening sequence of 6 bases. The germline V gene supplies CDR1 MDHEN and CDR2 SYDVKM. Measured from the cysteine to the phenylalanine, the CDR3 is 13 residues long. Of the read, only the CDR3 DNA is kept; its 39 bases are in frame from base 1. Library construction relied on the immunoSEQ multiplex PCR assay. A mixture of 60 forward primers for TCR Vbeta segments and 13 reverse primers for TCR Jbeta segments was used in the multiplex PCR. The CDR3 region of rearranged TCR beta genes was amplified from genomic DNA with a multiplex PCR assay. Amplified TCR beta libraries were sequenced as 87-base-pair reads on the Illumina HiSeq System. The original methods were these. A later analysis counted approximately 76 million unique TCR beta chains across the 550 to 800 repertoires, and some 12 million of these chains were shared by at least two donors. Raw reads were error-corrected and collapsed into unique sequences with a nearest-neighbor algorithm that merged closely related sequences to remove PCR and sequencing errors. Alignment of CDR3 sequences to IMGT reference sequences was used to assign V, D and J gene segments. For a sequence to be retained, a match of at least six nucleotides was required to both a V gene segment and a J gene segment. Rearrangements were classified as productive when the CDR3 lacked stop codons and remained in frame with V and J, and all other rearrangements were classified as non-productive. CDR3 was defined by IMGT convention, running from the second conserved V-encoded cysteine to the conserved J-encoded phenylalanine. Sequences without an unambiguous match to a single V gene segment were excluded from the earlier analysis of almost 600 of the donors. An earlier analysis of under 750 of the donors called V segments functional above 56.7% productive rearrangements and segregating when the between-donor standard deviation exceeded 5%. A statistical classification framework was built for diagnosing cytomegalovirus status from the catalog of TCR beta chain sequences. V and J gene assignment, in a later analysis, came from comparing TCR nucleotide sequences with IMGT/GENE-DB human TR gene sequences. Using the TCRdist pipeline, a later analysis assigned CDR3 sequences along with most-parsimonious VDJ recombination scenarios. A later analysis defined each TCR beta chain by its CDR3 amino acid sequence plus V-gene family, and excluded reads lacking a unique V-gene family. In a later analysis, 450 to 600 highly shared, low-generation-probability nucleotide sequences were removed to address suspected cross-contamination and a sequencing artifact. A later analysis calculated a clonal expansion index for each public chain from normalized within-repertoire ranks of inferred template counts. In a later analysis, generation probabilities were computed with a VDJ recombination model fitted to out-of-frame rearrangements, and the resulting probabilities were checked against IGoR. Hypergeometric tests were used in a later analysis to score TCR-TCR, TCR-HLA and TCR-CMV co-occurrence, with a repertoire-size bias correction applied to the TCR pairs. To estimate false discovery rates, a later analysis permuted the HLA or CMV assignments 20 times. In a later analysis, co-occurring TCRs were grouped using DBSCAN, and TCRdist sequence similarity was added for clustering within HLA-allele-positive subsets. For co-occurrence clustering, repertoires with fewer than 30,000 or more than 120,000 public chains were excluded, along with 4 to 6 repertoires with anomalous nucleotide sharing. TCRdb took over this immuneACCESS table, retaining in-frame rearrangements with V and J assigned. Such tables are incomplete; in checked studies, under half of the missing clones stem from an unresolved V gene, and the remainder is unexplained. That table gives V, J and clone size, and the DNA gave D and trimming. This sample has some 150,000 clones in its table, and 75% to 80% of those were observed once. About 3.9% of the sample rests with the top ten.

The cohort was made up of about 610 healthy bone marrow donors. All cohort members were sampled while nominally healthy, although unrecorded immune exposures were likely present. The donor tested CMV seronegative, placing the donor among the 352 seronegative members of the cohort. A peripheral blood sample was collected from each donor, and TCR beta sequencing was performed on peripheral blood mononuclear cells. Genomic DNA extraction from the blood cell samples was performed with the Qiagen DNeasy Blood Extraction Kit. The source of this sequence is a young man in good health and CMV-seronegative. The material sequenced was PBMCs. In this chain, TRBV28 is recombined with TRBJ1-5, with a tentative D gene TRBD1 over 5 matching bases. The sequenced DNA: TGTGCCAGCAGTTTCAGGGTCAATCAGCCCCAGCATTTT. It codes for CASSFRVNQPQHF.